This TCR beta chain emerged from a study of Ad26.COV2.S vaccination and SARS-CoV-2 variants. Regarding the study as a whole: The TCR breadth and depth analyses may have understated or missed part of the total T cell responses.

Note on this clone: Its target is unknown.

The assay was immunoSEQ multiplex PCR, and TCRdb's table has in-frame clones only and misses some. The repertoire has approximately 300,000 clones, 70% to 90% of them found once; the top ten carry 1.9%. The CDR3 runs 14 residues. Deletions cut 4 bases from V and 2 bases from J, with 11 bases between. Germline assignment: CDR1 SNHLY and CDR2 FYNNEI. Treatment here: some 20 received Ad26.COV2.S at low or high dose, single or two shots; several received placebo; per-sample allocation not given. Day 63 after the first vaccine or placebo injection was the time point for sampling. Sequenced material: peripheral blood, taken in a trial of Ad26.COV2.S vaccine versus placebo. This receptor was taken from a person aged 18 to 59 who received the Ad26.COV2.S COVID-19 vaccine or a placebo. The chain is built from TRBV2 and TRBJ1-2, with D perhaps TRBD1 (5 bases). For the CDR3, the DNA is TGTGCCAGCAGTGCCTTTACAGGAAACTATGGCTACACCTTC. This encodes CASSAFTGNYGYTF.